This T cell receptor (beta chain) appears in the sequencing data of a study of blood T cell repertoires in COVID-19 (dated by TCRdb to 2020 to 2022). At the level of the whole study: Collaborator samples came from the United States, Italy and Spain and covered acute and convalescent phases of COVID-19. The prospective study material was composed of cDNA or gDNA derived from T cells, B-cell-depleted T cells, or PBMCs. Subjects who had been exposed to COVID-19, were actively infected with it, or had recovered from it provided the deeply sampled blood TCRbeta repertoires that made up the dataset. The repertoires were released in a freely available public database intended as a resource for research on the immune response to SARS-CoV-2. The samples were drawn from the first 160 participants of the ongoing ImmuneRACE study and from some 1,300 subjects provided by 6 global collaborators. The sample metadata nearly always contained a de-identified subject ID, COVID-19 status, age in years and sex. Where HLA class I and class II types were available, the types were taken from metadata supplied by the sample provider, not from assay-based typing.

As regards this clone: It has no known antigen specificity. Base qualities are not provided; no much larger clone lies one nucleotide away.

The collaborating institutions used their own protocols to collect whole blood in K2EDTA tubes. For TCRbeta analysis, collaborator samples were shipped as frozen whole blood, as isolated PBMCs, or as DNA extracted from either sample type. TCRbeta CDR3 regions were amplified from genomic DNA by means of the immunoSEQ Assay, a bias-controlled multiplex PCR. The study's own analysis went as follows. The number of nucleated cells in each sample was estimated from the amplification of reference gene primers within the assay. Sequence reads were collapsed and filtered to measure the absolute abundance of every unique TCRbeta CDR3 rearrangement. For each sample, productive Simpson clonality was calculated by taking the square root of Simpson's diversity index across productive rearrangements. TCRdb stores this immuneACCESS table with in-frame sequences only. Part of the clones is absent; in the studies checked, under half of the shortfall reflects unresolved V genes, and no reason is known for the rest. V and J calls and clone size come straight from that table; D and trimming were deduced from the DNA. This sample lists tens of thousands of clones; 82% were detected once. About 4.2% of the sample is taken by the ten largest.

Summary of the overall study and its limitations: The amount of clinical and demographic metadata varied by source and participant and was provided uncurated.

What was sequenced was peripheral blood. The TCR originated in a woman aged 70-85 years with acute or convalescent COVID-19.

The DNA sequence is as follows: TGCGCCAGCAGCTTTAGGACCGGGAACGAAAAACTGTTTTTT. Its protein reads: CASSFRTGNEKLFF. The chain joins TRBV5-1 to TRBJ1-4, with the D gene not clear enough to name. The CDR3 sequence holds 14 residues, the cysteine and phenylalanine included. Only CDR3 DNA is held: 42 bases, read in frame from base 1. CDR1 is given as SGHRS and CDR2 as YFSETQ, both from the germline V gene. The junction carries 13 bases between V and J, which are trimmed by 2 bases and 8 bases respectively.